Given below is one TCR beta chain in context. What it binds is unknown. The entry originates in a study of T cells in Graves' hyperthyroidism and ophthalmopathy. In the study overall: Peripheral blood was taken when the disease was first diagnosed, before any treatment began. Study conclusions and caveats: Also found in blood were most expanded thyroid clonotypes above 0.001.

PBMCs were collected from a roughly 10 ml volume of fresh peripheral blood. TCR beta CDR3 sequences were amplified from RNA transcripts. The HTBI primer set was used in a first-round RT-PCR of the TCR CDR3. TCRdb analysed the multiplex PCR reads with MiXCR anew, one entry per CDR3 protein. The top ten clones hold 3% to 4.5% of a sample with some 620,000 distinct CDR3 sequences, roughly 16% of them seen once. The CDR3 loop spans 16 amino acids. The germline V gene encodes CDR1 SGHAT and CDR2 FQNNGV. V was shortened by 0 bases and J by 0 bases, with 9 bases between the two germline ends. The source material was blood. V is TRBV11-2 and J is TRBJ2-1; D uncertain. This clonotype was sampled from a woman in her 30s with Graves' hyperthyroidism. The CDR3 protein is CASSLDPRSSYNEQFF. The CDR3 DNA reads as TGTGCCAGCAGCTTAGATCCGCGCAGCTCCTACAATGAGCAGTTCTTC.